A single T cell receptor (beta chain) is shown here with its context. The data are from a study of blood T cell repertoires in COVID-19. Turning to the study itself: Samples taken during acute and convalescent COVID-19 were collected in the United States, Italy and Spain. Nucleic acid was either cDNA or gDNA, and it came from T cells, B-cell-depleted T cells, or PBMCs.

Authors' data handling: Estimation of nucleated cell counts was performed using reference gene primer amplification. Measured with immunoSEQ multiplex PCR; TCRdb has only the in-frame clones, and not every one. That table supplies the V and J calls and clone size; D and trimming were determined from the DNA. The table lists more than 100,000 clones, 88% of them singletons, with 0.7% to 0.9% in the top ten. The CDR3 is 17 residues long. CDR1 is MNHEY, CDR2 SMNVEV, per germline (reference sequence). With V trimmed by 5 bases and J by 2 bases, 12 bases remained unmatched. Material for sequencing was peripheral blood. The rearrangement uses TRBV27 and TRBJ2-3, with 8 bases fitting TRBD2. This clonotype originated in a woman aged 50 to 60 with active or convalescent COVID-19. DNA of the CDR3: TGTGCCAGCAGTCCGACTCTACCTAGCGGGTACACAGATACGCAGTATTTT. Translation gives CASSPTLPSGYTDTQYF.